These 30 T cell receptor beta chains share one sample of origin, sequenced in a study of shared T cell receptors in the human thymus. Data came from immunoSEQ multiplex PCR; TCRdb stores just in-frame clones and leaves some out. The data contain hundreds of thousands of clones, more than 75% of them singletons. A further study also used this sample, focusing on human thymus T cells.

The sequenced sample consisted of thymocytes. The receptors come from a boy in the first two years of life with a congenital heart defect.

For the CDR3, the DNA is TGTGCCAGCCGGGGGGTAGCGAGCACAGATACGCAGTATTTT. Its translation is CASRGVASTDTQYF. This chain connects TRBV5-4 to TRBJ2-3; 7 nucleotides match TRBD2. CDR3 size: 14 residues. Looked up from germline, CDR1 is SGHNT and CDR2 is YYREEE (reference sequence). Trimming at V came to 7 bases and at J to 0 bases, leaving 5 bases not matched to a gene. The variable domain in full, completed from reference TRBV5-4 and TRBJ2-3, reads ETGVTQSPTHLIKTRGQQVTLRCSSQSGHNTVSWYQQALGQGPQFIFQYYREEENGRGNFPPRFSGLQFPNYSSELNVNALELDDSALYLCASRGVASTDTQYFGPGTRLTVL.

This clone was seen once. The V gene is TRBV28, the J gene TRBJ2-5; 10 bases fit TRBD2. Germline V CDR1 and CDR2: MDHEN, SYDVKM. V shed 7 bases, J shed 1 base, and the junction held 9 bases outside the gene matches. This CDR3 comprises 16 residues. In DNA form, the CDR3 reads TGTGCCAGCACATCTAGCGGGAGCGGCGGCCAAGAGACCCAGTACTTC. Protein: CASTSSGSGGQETQYF.

This chain uses TRBV5-6 with TRBJ2-4, with TRBD1 identical over 7 bases. Losses at the gene ends were 3 bases for V and 9 bases for J; bases not matched to a gene: 9. Germline V CDR1 and CDR2: SGHDT, YYEEEE. The CDR3 has 14 amino acids. CDR3 residues: CASSSTGMSGIQYF. DNA of the CDR3: TGTGCCAGCAGCTCGACAGGGATGAGTGGCATTCAGTACTTC.

The V call is TRBV29-1, the J call TRBJ2-5, with TRBD2 identical over 15 bases. CDR1 and CDR2 (germline): SQVTM, ANQGSEA. The CDR3 has 16 residues. The J segment lost 5 bases and the V segment lost 8 bases, leaving 12 bases of the junction unmatched. The CDR3 region is CSSRTSGRAEGETQYF. The CDR3 DNA is TGCAGCTCACGGACTAGCGGGAGGGCAGAAGGGGAGACCCAGTACTTC.

This clone occurred once. The J gene is TRBJ2-5, the V gene TRBV18, with unresolved D. This CDR3 has 13 residues. V was cut by 6 bases and J by 2 bases, with 10 bases left in between. CDR1 KGHSH and CDR2 LQKENI come from the germline V gene. CDR3 nucleotides: TGTGCCAGCTCGCGCTCCCAACAAGAGACCCAGTACTTC. Translated: CASSRSQQETQYF.

The chain is built from TRBV28 and TRBJ2-7, with a weak D call TRBD2 (6 bases). The CDR3 sequence is 16 residues long. CDR1 is MDHEN, CDR2 SYDVKM, per germline. V shed 2 bases and J shed 4 bases, with 18 bases lying between them. As DNA, the CDR3 is TGTGCCAGCAGTTTAATACCGCGGAGGGGCTGGTACGAGCAGTACTTC. Protein product: CASSLIPRRGWYEQYF.

V is TRBV5-5 and J is TRBJ2-7; perhaps TRBD1 as D (5 bases). Germline CDR1 reads SGHKS; CDR2 reads YYEKEE (reference sequence). Trimming stripped 4 bases from V and 2 bases from J, with 7 bases between. The CDR3 loop spans 12 amino acids. This CDR3 reads CASSQDTYEQYF. CDR3 nucleotide sequence: TGTGCCAGCAGCCAGGACACCTACGAGCAGTACTTC.

The chain uses TRBV14 and TRBJ1-1, with 11 bases matching TRBD1. The CDR3 is 16 amino acids. V gave up 4 bases and J gave up 0 bases; unmatched junction bases: 4. Germline assignment: CDR1 SGHDN and CDR2 FVKESK. CDR3 sequence reads: CASSRRTGGLNTEAFF. CDR3 DNA sequence: TGTGCCAGCAGCCGACGGACAGGGGGCCTGAACACTGAAGCTTTCTTT.

The chain joins TRBV6-5 to TRBJ1-5, with D possibly being TRBD1 (5 bases). V was cut by 1 base and J by 5 bases, with 12 bases left in between. CDR1 MNHEY and CDR2 SVGAGI come from the germline V gene. The CDR3 runs 15 residues. CDR3 coding DNA: TGTGCCAGCAGTTACTGGGACGGGAGCCATCAGCCCCAGCATTTT. It is translated as CASSYWDGSHQPQHF.

The genes are TRBV19 and TRBJ2-7, with a tentative D call TRBD1 (6 bases). The CDR3 contains 17 residues. From germline, CDR1 is LNHDA and CDR2 SQIVND (reference sequence). The ends were cut back, 3 bases at V and 1 base at J, with 19 bases in the middle. CDR3 coding DNA: TGTGCCAGTAGTATGGGCTTTTGGGGGCTAAATTCCTACGAGCAGTACTTC. Translation: CASSMGFWGLNSYEQYF.

The V gene is TRBV5-3, the J gene TRBJ1-1; D unclear. TRBV5-3 falls under the ORF class, with uncertain function. V was clipped by 10 bases and J by 5 bases, with 12 bases between them. The length of the CDR3 is 11 residues. The CDR3 protein is CAPVTRTEAFF. The CDR3 DNA reads TGTGCCCCCGTAACGAGGACTGAAGCTTTCTTT.

The chain links TRBV15 to TRBJ1-1; 8 bases are shared with TRBD1. The CDR3 covers 18 residues. Germline lookup yields CDR1 LNHNV and CDR2 YYDKDF (reference sequence). The ends lost 1 base at V and 0 bases at J; junction bases unmatched: 10. CDR3 sequence reads: CATSRGKTGEGMNTEAFF. The CDR3 DNA follows: TGTGCCACCAGCAGAGGAAAGACAGGGGAGGGAATGAACACTGAAGCTTTCTTT.

The chain has TRBV28 and TRBJ1-1; D is perhaps TRBD1 (6 bases). CDR3 length equals 13 residues. V lost 5 bases and J lost 6, with 13 bases in between. Germline CDR1 MDHEN, CDR2 SYDVKM. CDR3 in amino acids: CASSLEGESEAFF. The CDR3 DNA reads as TGTGCCAGCAGTCTCGAGGGGGAGTCTGAAGCTTTCTTT. Using reference TRBV28 and TRBJ1-1 for the parts outside the CDR3, the full variable domain is DVKVTQSSRYLVKRTGEKVFLECVQDMDHENMFWYRQDPGLGLRLIYFSYDVKMKEKGDIPEGYSVSREKKERFSLILESASTNQTSMYLCASSLEGESEAFFGQGTRLTVV.

The chain recombines TRBV23-1 with TRBJ1-5; 10 bases line up with TRBD1. TRBV23-1 is labeled an ORF, and its function is uncertain. V lost 6 bases to trimming and J lost 1 base; unmatched junction nucleotides: 9. This CDR3 comprises 17 residues. CDR3 DNA sequence: TGCGCCAGCAGCCAAACGACAGGGGGCCTGAGCAATCAGCCCCAGCATTTT. Translating gives CASSQTTGGLSNQPQHF.

The chain couples TRBV10-2 to TRBJ2-7; possibly TRBD1 for D (6 bases). Trimming removed 3 bases at V and 0 bases at J, with 12 bases between. Germline CDR1 and CDR2: WSHSY and SAAADI. The CDR3 is 15 amino acids. The CDR3 region is CASSEGDTYSYEQYF. CDR3 coding DNA: TGCGCCAGCAGTGAAGGGGACACATACTCCTACGAGCAGTACTTC.

The J gene is TRBJ2-3, the V gene TRBV29-1; 8 bases align to TRBD2. The germline CDR1 and CDR2 sequences are SQVTM and ANQGSEA. V shed 4 bases, J shed 0 bases, and the junction held 9 bases outside the gene matches. The CDR3 runs 16 residues. This CDR3 reads CSVGAGESPSTDTQYF. The CDR3 DNA sequence: TGCAGCGTTGGAGCGGGAGAGTCTCCTAGCACAGATACGCAGTATTTT.

This rearrangement joins TRBV6-1 to TRBJ2-7; TRBD2 might be the D (6 bases). V lost 4 bases and J lost 4, with 17 bases in between. The CDR3 covers 15 residues. Germline V gene sequence: CDR1 MNHNS, CDR2 SASEGT. CDR3 nucleotides: TGTGCCAGCAGTGGGCGCCGGGACGGACTATACGAGCAGTACTTC. It translates to CASSGRRDGLYEQYF.

This chain links TRBV19 with TRBJ2-1; 10 bases align to TRBD2. Germline values: CDR1 LNHDA, CDR2 SQIVND (reference sequence). The CDR3 loop spans 15 amino acids. With V trimmed by 7 bases and J by 7 bases, 10 bases remained unmatched. The CDR3 DNA sequence: TGTGCCAGTATCCCTAGCGGGAGCGGGAGGAATGAGCAGTTCTTC. It codes for CASIPSGSGRNEQFF.

V gene TRBV30 combines with J gene TRBJ1-4; 8 nucleotides line up with TRBD1. V lost 2 bases, J lost 8 bases, and 13 bases stayed unmatched. CDR3 length: 16 residues. The germline CDR1 and CDR2 sequences are GTSNPN and SVGIG (reference sequence). CDR3 amino acids: CAWSPNQDRAREKLFF. The CDR3 nucleotides read TGTGCCTGGAGTCCAAACCAGGACAGGGCGAGAGAAAAACTGTTTTTT.

This chain's CDR3 is CASDPTGSGANVLTF. CDR3 nucleotide sequence: TGTGCCAGTGACCCGACAGGGAGTGGGGCCAACGTCCTGACTTTC. The rearrangement joins TRBV2 to TRBJ2-6; 7 bases are shared with TRBD1. CDR1 is SNHLY and CDR2 is FYNNEI in the germline V gene. The CDR3 has 15 residues. Unmatched junction bases numbered 8, after V lost 9 bases and J lost 3 bases. The full variable domain, rest sourced from reference TRBV2 and TRBJ2-6, is EPEVTQTPSHQVTQMGQEVILRCVPISNHLYFYWYRQILGQKVEFLVSFYNNEISEKSEIFDDQFSVERPDGSNFTLKIRSTKLEDSAMYFCASDPTGSGANVLTFGAGSRLTVL.

This chain uses TRBV28 with TRBJ1-5; 7 nucleotides agree with TRBD1. The junction had 21 bases not matched to a gene; V was cut back by 2 bases and J by 2 bases. This CDR3 has 21 residues. The germline V gene has CDR1 MDHEN and CDR2 SYDVKM. The CDR3 nucleotides read TGTGCCAGCAGTTTACCCCGGACAGGCCTTAGTCGGAGGTTGGGCAATCAGCCCCAGCATTTT. Protein sequence: CASSLPRTGLSRRLGNQPQHF.

This rearrangement joins TRBV12-5 to TRBJ2-1; 10 nucleotides line up with TRBD2. In germline, CDR1 is LGHNT, CDR2 FRNRAP. This CDR3 is 18 amino acids long. V lost 3 bases and J lost 1; bases outside the gene matches: 9. This CDR3 is CASGFNRSSGRSYNEQFF. The CDR3 region has the DNA TGTGCTAGTGGTTTTAATAGATCTAGCGGGAGATCCTACAATGAGCAGTTCTTC.

CDR3 protein: CASSLAPEDGYTF. CDR3 nucleotide sequence: TGCGCCAGCAGCTTGGCCCCAGAGGATGGCTACACCTTC. The chain is built from TRBV5-1 and TRBJ1-2, with D unclear. The V gene's germline CDR1 is SGHRS and CDR2 YFSETQ. V shed 0 bases and J shed 6 bases, with 9 bases lying between them. The CDR3 spans 13 residues.

DNA for the CDR3: TGTGCCAGCAGCTTTAGGACAGGGGAAGGCTCTGGGGCCAACGTCCTGACTTTC. It translates to CASSFRTGEGSGANVLTF. The chain is built from TRBV5-6 and TRBJ2-6, with TRBD1 matching 9 bases. After removal of 2 bases from V and 0 bases from J, the junction contained 6 bases not matched to a gene. Germline V gene data show CDR1 as SGHDT and CDR2 as YYEEEE. The CDR3 has 18 residues.

CDR3 residues: CASSLGTVPVGELFF. Written as DNA, the CDR3 is TGTGCCAGCAGCTTGGGTACGGTGCCGGTGGGGGAGCTGTTTTTT. The gene calls are TRBV5-5 and TRBJ2-2; D gene ambiguous. The CDR3 length is 15 residues. In germline, CDR1 is SGHKS, CDR2 YYEKEE (reference sequence). Trimming removed 0 bases from V and 8 bases from J, with 14 bases in between. Supplemented by reference TRBV5-5 and TRBJ2-2, the full variable domain reads DAGVTQSPTHLIKTRGQQVTLRCSPISGHKSVSWYQQVLGQGPQFIFQYYEKEERGRGNFPDRFSARQFPNYSSELNVNALLLGDSALYLCASSLGTVPVGELFFGEGSRLTVL.

The chain uses TRBV11-2 and TRBJ2-3, with 9 bases lining up with TRBD2. The length of the CDR3 is 18 residues. Trimming took 0 bases from V and 3 from J; bases not matched to a gene: 10. The V gene's germline CDR1 is SGHAT and CDR2 FQNNGV. As DNA, the CDR3 is TGTGCCAGCAGCTTAGATCCGAGTACGGCGGGGGGGACAGATACGCAGTATTTT. Translation gives CASSLDPSTAGGTDTQYF.

CDR3 coding DNA: TGTGCCAGCAGGGTACTAGCGGAGCTCTACAATGAGCAGTTCTTC. It encodes CASRVLAELYNEQFF. The V and J genes are TRBV2 and TRBJ2-1; TRBD2 aligns across 8 bases. The CDR3 extends over 15 amino acids. CDR1 SNHLY and CDR2 FYNNEI come from the germline V gene. With 6 bases clipped from V and 3 bases from J, the junction kept 7 bases outside the gene matches.

CDR3 loop: CASSLGASGGASHYEQYF. The CDR3 bases are TGTGCCAGCAGCCTGGGGGCTAGCGGGGGGGCCTCGCACTACGAGCAGTACTTC. The chain couples TRBV14 to TRBJ2-7; 12 bases fit TRBD2. V gave up 4 bases and J gave up 3 bases; unmatched junction bases: 13. The CDR3 spans 18 residues. Germline CDR1 SGHDN, CDR2 FVKESK. Supplemented by reference TRBV14 and TRBJ2-7, the full variable domain reads EAGVTQFPSHSVIEKGQTVTLRCDPISGHDNLYWYRRVMGKEIKFLLHFVKESKQDESGMPNNRFLAERTGGTYSTLKVQPAELEDSGVYFCASSLGASGGASHYEQYFGPGTRLTVT.

V gene TRBV5-4 combines with J gene TRBJ2-3; D perhaps matches TRBD1 (5 bases). Germline V gives CDR1 SGHNT, CDR2 YYREEE (reference sequence). The CDR3 runs 16 residues. V dropped 2 bases and J dropped 0 bases, with 13 bases sitting between them. CDR3 loop: CASSLNWTTSTDTQYF. The CDR3 DNA reads TGTGCCAGCAGCTTAAACTGGACAACAAGCACAGATACGCAGTATTTT.

V gene TRBV5-4 combines with J gene TRBJ1-2; D is possibly TRBD1 (5 bases). Trimming left V 0 bases short and J 1 base short, with 7 bases between. Germline CDR1 is SGHNT and CDR2 is YYREEE (reference sequence). The CDR3 runs to 14 residues. CDR3: CASSLDRNNYGYTF. Written as DNA, the CDR3 is TGTGCCAGCAGCTTGGACAGGAATAACTATGGCTACACCTTC.